This T cell receptor (beta chain) was identified in a study of beta chain features in type 1 diabetes. The CDR3 is 13 amino acids. With 0 bases removed from V and 9 bases from J, the gap between germline ends came to 9 bases. Germline CDR1 SGDLS, CDR2 YYNGEE. The sequenced template was cDNA made from the entire isolated RNA. Generated by immunoSEQ multiplex PCR, the TCRdb table keeps only in-frame clones and is missing some. The data show roughly 230,000 clones, with over 8.5% seen just once and about 0.037% held by the top ten. This clone was seen a few times. V is TRBV9 and J is TRBJ2-2; a possible D gene is TRBD2 (5 bases). This receptor was taken from a woman aged 18-29 years in good health. The sample comprised naive CD4+ T cells from blood. CDR3 DNA: TGTGCCAGCAGCGTAGCGGGGTTCAGGGAGCTGTTTTTT. Amino acid sequence: CASSVAGFRELFF.